Listed here are 15 T cell receptor beta chains from one sample, sequenced in a study of CD8+CD57+ T cells in acquired aplastic anemia. Genomic DNA constituted the template upon which TCR beta VDJ and CDR3 profiling was performed. TCRdb passed the reads through MiXCR, listing each CDR3 protein once. The table includes 200,000 or so distinct CDR3 sequences, around 66% detected once. Sequencing was performed on sorted CD4+, CD8+, or CD8+CD57+ T cells (not recorded which) from PBMCs. The receptors here all came from a human donor with severe aplastic anemia or a healthy control (not recorded which).

The CDR3 region has the DNA TGTGCCAGCAGGCTCGTTGAGAATGAGCAGTTCTTC. It translates to CASRLVENEQFF. The chain employs TRBV7-6 and TRBJ2-1; D call uncertain. The CDR3 has 12 residues. V lost 6 bases and J 7 bases, leaving 10 bases between the germline ends. Per germline, CDR1 SGHVS and CDR2 FNYEAQ.

The rearrangement uses TRBV10-3 and TRBJ1-1; 8 bases match TRBD1. The CDR3 runs to 13 residues. Per the germline V gene, CDR1 is ENHRY and CDR2 is SYGVKD. V shed 7 bases and J 1 base; nucleotides not matched to a gene: 2. The CDR3 reads CAIKGQANTEAFF. The CDR3 DNA sequence: TGTGCCATCAAGGGACAGGCGAACACTGAAGCTTTCTTT.

V is TRBV7-9 and J is TRBJ2-1, with 8 bases identical to TRBD2. This CDR3 spans 15 amino acids. Looked up from germline, CDR1 is SEHNR and CDR2 is FQNEAQ (reference sequence). V shed 5 bases, J shed 8 bases, and the junction held 11 bases outside the gene matches. CDR3 in amino acids: CASSVNPGLEDEQFF. Written as DNA, the CDR3 is TGTGCCAGCAGCGTAAATCCGGGACTAGAGGATGAGCAGTTCTTC.

To note about this clonotype: A much bigger clone sits one base away, suggesting this may be a read error. The chain joins TRBV4-3 to TRBJ2-7; a weak D match, TRBD2 (7 bases). There are 18 residues in the CDR3. Germline CDR1 reads LGHNA; CDR2 reads YSLEER. Trimming shortened V by 0 bases and J by 2 bases, and 20 bases separated the two germline ends. The CDR3 DNA is TGCGCCAGCAGCCAAGATGTTGGGGAGGGGGGGGCTCCCTACGAGCAGTACTTC. It encodes CASSQDVGEGGAPYEQYF.

This chain uses TRBV7-6 with TRBJ2-2; D is unresolved. The J call may be faulty, since TRBJ1-1 better matches the DNA end. The CDR3 has 13 residues. Germline CDR1 reads SGHVS; CDR2 reads FNYEAQ. The CDR3: CASSLSVNSEAFF. For the CDR3, the DNA is TGTGCCAGCAGCTTATCGGTGAATTCTGAAGCTTTCTTT.

This chain links TRBV10-3 with TRBJ1-4; 10 positions match TRBD1. Germline CDR1 ENHRY, CDR2 SYGVKD. The junction had 15 bases not matched to a gene; V was cut back by 10 bases and J by 1 base. The CDR3 contains 18 residues. The CDR3 bases are TGTGCCAGCAGAACCTTAAAGGACAGGGGGGTAACTAATGAAAAACTGTTTTTT. Encoded protein: CASRTLKDRGVTNEKLFF.

This clonotype appeared a few times. The CDR3 region is CAIQGGGTEAFF. The CDR3 nucleotides are TGTGCCATACAAGGGGGGGGAACTGAAGCTTTCTTT. The chain couples TRBV10-3 to TRBJ1-1; TRBD1 is a possible D gene (6 bases). Germline lookup yields CDR1 ENHRY and CDR2 SYGVKD. The CDR3 is 12 amino acids. V was shortened by 9 bases and J by 5 bases, with 13 bases between the two germline ends.

To note about this clonotype: Since a much larger clone is just one base distant, this may be a read error. This chain connects TRBV6-5 to TRBJ2-1; a possible D gene is TRBD1 (5 bases). The CDR3 is 15 residues long. Germline V gene sequence: CDR1 MNHEY, CDR2 SVGAGI. In DNA form, the CDR3 reads TGTGCCAGCAGTTACTCGGGCAGGGCGGACAATGAGCAGTGCTTC. Translated: CASSYSGRADNEQCF.

CDR3 coding DNA: TGTGCCAGCAGAGCCCCCGTCGGGGCCAACGTCCTGACTTTC. Its protein product is CASRAPVGANVLTF. The chain employs TRBV10-3 and TRBJ2-6; D remains unclear. V shed 10 bases and J shed 4 bases, with 14 bases lying between them. Germline V gene data show CDR1 as ENHRY and CDR2 as SYGVKD. This CDR3 region has 14 residues.

This chain connects TRBV7-8 to TRBJ1-1; D is undetermined. The CDR3 is 15 amino acids. Trimming removed 5 bases at V and 8 bases at J, with 21 bases between. Germline assignment: CDR1 SGHVS and CDR2 FQNEAQ. The CDR3 loop is CASSQDSAPDREAFF. CDR3 in DNA: TGTGCCAGCAGCCAAGATTCCGCTCCGGATCGGGAAGCTTTCTTT.

This clonotype has just one count. The V gene is TRBV29-1, the J gene TRBJ2-1, with TRBD2 identical over 7 bases. The CDR3 totals 15 residues. With V trimmed by 6 bases and J by 0 bases, 8 bases remained unmatched. Germline loops: CDR1 SQVTM, CDR2 ANQGSEA. CDR3: CSVTGAGPSYNEQFF. The CDR3 nucleotides read TGCAGCGTAACCGGAGCGGGGCCCTCCTACAATGAGCAGTTCTTC.

CDR3 loop: CASSPRGGRNTEAFF. CDR3 nucleotides: TGTGCCAGCAGCCCCCGGGGAGGAAGGAACACTGAAGCTTTCTTT. This rearrangement joins TRBV7-9 to TRBJ1-1, with unresolved D. This CDR3 has 15 amino acids. Germline V CDR1 and CDR2: SEHNR, FQNEAQ (reference sequence). V dropped 5 bases and J dropped 1 base, with 14 bases sitting between them.

This rearrangement joins TRBV12-3 or TRBV12-4 to TRBJ1-6; no firm D call. The CDR3 covers 14 residues. V was clipped by 6 bases and J by 8 bases, with 14 bases between them. This CDR3 reads CASSRLGRDSPLHF. The CDR3 bases are TGTGCCAGCAGCCGCCTCGGTCGGGATTCACCCCTCCACTTT.

The chain combines TRBV7-3 with TRBJ1-1; D is uncertain. The CDR3 contains 13 residues. In germline, CDR1 is SGHTA, CDR2 FQGTGA. V shed 1 base and J shed 5 bases, with 8 bases lying between them. The CDR3 DNA reads TGTGCCAGCAGCTTAAAACCGGGAACTGAAGCTTTCTTT. It codes for CASSLKPGTEAFF.

This clonotype appeared a few times. The genes are TRBV11-2 and TRBJ2-7, with D uncertain. This CDR3 contains 13 residues. The germline CDR1 and CDR2 sequences are SGHAT and FQNNGV. With 0 bases removed from V and 4 bases from J, the gap between germline ends came to 7 bases. Here the CDR3 reads CASSLDRNYEQYF. The CDR3 DNA sequence: TGTGCCAGCAGCTTAGACAGGAATTACGAGCAGTACTTC.